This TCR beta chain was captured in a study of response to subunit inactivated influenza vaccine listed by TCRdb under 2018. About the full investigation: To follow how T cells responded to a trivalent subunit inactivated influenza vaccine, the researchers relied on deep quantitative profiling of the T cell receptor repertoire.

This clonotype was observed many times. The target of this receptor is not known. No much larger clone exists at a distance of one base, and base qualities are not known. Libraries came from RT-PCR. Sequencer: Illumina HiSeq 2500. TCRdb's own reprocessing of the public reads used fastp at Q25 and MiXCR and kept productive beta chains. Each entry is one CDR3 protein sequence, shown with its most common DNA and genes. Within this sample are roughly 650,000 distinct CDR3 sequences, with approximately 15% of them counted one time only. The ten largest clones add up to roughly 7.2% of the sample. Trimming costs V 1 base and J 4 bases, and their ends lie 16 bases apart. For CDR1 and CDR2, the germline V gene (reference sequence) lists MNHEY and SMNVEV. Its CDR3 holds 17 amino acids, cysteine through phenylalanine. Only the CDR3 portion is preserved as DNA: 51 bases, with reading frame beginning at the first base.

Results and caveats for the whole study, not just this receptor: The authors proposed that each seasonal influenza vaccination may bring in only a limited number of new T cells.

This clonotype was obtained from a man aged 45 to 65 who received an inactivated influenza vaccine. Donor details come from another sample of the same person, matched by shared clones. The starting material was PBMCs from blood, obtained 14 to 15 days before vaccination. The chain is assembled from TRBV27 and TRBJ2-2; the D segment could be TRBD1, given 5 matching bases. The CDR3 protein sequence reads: CASSLWGRQVSTGELFF. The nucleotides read TGTGCCAGCAGTTTATGGGGCAGGCAAGTCAGCACCGGGGAGCTGTTTTTT.